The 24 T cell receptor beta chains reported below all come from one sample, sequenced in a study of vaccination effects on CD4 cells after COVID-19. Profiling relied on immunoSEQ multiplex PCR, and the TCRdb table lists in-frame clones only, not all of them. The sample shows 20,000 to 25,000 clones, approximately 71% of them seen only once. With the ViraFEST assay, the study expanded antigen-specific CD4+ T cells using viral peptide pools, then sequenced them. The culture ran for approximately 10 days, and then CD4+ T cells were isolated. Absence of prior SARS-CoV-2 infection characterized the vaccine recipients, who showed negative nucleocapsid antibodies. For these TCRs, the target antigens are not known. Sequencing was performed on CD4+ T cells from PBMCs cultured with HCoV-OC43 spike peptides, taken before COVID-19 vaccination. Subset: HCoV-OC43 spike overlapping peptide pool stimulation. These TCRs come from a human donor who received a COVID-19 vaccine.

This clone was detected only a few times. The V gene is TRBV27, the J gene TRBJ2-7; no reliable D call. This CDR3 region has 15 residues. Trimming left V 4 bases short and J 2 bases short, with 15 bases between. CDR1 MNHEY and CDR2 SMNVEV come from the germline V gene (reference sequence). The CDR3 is CASSSRPSRPYEQYF. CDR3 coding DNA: TGTGCCAGCAGTTCCAGGCCCTCGCGCCCCTACGAGCAGTACTTC.

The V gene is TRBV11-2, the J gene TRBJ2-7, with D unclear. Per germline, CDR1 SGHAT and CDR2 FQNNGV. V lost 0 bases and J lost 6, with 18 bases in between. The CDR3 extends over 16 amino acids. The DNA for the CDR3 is TGTGCCAGCAGCTTAGATTTCTCGGGTTGGGATGGCGAGCAGTACTTC. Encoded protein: CASSLDFSGWDGEQYF.

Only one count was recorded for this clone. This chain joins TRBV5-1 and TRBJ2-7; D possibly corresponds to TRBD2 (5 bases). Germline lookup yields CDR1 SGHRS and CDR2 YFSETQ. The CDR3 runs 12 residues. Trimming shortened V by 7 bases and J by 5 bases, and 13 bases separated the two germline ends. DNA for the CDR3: TGCGCCAGCCGATCCCCCGGGGACGAGCAGTACTTC. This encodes CASRSPGDEQYF.

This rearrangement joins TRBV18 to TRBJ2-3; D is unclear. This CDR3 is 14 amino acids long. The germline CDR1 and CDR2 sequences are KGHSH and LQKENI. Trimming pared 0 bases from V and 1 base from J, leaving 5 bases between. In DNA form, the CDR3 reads TGTGCCAGCTCACCACCGACTCGCACAGATACGCAGTATTTT. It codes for CASSPPTRTDTQYF.

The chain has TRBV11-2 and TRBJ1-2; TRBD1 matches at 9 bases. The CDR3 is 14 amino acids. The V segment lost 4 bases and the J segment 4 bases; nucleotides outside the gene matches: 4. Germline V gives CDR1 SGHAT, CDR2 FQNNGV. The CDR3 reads CASSYTGGSYGYTF. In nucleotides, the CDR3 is TGTGCCAGCAGCTATACAGGGGGCTCCTATGGCTACACCTTC. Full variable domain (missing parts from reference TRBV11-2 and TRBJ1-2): EAGVAQSPRYKIIEKRQSVAFWCNPISGHATLYWYQQILGQGPKLLIQFQNNGVVDDSQLPKDRFSAERLKGVDSTLKIQPAKLEDSAVYLCASSYTGGSYGYTFGSGTRLTVV.

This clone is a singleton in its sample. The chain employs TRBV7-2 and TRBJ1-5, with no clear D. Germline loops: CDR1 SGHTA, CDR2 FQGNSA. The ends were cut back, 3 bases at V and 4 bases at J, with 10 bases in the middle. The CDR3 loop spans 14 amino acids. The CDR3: CASSFSQRNQPQHF. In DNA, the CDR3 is TGTGCCAGCAGCTTTAGTCAGCGTAATCAGCCCCAGCATTTT.

The CDR3 region has the DNA TGCGCCAGCAGCTTGGAGGGCAGGGCGACAAACATTCAGTACTTC. Its translation is CASSLEGRATNIQYF. The chain is built from TRBV5-1 and TRBJ2-4; TRBD1 might be the D (5 bases). The V gene's germline CDR1 is SGHRS and CDR2 YFSETQ. V shed 0 bases and J shed 6 bases, with 13 bases lying between them. CDR3 length: 15 amino acids.

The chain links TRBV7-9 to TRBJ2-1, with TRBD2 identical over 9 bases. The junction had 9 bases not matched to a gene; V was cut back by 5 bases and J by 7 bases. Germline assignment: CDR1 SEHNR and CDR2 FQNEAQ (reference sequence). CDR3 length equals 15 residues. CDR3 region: CASSPPGLAINEQFF. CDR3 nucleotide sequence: TGTGCCAGCAGCCCCCCCGGACTAGCGATTAATGAGCAGTTCTTC.

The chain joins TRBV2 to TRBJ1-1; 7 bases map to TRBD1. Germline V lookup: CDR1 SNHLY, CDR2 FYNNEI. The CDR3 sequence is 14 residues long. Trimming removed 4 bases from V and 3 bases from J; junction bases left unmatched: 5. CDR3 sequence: CASSARTGYTEAFF. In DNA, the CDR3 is TGTGCCAGCAGTGCGAGGACAGGTTACACTGAAGCTTTCTTT.

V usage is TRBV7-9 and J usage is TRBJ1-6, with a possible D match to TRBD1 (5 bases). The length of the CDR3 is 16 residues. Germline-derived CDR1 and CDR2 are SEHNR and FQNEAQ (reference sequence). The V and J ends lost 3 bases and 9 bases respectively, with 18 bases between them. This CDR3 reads CASSLVAGTLLSPLHF. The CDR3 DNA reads TGTGCCAGCAGCTTGGTTGCAGGGACTCTCCTTTCACCCCTCCACTTT.

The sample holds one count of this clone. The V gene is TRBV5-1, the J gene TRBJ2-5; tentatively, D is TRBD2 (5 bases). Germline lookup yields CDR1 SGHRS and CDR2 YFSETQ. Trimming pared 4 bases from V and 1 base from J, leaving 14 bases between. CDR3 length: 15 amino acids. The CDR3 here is CASSVGAVAQETQYF. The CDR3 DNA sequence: TGCGCCAGCAGCGTTGGAGCGGTTGCCCAAGAGACCCAGTACTTC.

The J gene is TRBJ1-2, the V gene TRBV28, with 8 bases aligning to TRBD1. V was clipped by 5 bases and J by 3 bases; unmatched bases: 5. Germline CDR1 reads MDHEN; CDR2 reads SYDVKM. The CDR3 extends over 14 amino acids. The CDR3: CASSRTGMHYGYTF. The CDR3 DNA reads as TGTGCCAGCAGTAGGACAGGGATGCACTATGGCTACACCTTC.

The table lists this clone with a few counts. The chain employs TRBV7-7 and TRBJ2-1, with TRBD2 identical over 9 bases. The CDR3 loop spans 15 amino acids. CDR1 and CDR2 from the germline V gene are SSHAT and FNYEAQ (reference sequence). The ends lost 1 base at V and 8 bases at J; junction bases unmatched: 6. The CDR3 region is CASSLGAGGTDEQFF. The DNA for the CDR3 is TGTGCCAGCAGCTTAGGGGCGGGGGGGACCGATGAGCAGTTCTTC.

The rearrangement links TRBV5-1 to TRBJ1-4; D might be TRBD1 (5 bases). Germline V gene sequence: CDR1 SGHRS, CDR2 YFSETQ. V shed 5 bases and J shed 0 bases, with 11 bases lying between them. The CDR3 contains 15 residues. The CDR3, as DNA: TGCGCCAGCAGACCCAGGGTTGCAACTAATGAAAAACTGTTTTTT. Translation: CASRPRVATNEKLFF. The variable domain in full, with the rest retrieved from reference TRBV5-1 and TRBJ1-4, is KAGVTQTPRYLIKTRGQQVTLSCSPISGHRSVSWYQQTPGQGLQFLFEYFSETQRNKGNFPGRFSGRQFSNSRSEMNVSTLELGDSALYLCASRPRVATNEKLFFGSGTQLSVL.

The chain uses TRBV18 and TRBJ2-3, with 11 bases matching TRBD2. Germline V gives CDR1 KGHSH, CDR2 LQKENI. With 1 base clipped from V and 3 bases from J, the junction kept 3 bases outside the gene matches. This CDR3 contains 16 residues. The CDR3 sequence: CASSPLAGGVTDTQYF. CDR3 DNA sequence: TGTGCCAGCTCACCACTAGCGGGAGGGGTGACAGATACGCAGTATTTT.

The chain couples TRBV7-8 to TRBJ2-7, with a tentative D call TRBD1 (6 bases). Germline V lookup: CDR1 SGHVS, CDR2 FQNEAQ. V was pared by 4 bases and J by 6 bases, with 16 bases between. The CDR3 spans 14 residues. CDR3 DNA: TGTGCCAGCAGCTCCAGACAGGAGTCCGGCGAGCAGTACTTC. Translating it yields CASSSRQESGEQYF.

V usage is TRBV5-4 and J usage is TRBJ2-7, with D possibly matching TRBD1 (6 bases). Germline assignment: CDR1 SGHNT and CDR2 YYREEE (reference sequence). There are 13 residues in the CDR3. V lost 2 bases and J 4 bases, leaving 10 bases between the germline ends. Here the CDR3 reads CASSLGTLYEQYF. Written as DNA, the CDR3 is TGTGCCAGCAGCTTAGGGACACTGTACGAGCAGTACTTC.

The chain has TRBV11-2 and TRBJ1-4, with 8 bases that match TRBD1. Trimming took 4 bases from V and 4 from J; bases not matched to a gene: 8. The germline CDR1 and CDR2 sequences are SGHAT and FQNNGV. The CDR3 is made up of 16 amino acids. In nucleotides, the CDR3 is TGTGCCAGCAGCTCTCTCACAGGGGGGCTTAATGAAAAACTGTTTTTT. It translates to CASSSLTGGLNEKLFF.

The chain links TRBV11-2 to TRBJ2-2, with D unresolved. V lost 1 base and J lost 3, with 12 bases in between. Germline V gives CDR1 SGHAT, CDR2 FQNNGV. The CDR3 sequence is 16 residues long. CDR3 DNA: TGTGCCAGCAGCTTAGTTCCCGGGCTTGACACCGGGGAGCTGTTTTTT. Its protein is CASSLVPGLDTGELFF.

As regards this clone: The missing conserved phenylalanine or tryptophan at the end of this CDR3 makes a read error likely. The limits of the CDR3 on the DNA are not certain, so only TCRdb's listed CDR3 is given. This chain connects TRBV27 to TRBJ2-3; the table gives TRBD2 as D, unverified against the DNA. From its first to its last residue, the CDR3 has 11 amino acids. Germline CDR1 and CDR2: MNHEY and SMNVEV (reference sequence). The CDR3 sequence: CASNRGGGPEE.

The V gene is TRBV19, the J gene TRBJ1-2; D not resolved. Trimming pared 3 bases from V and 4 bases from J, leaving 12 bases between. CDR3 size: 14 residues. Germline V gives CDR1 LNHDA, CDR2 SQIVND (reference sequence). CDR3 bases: TGTGCCAGTAGTATTTTGACTGACTCCTATGGCTACACCTTC. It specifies CASSILTDSYGYTF.

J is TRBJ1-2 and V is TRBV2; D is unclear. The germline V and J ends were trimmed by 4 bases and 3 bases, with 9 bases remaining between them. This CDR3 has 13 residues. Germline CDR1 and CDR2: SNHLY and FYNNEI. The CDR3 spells CASSVREDYGYTF. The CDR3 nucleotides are TGTGCCAGCAGTGTACGGGAGGACTATGGCTACACCTTC.

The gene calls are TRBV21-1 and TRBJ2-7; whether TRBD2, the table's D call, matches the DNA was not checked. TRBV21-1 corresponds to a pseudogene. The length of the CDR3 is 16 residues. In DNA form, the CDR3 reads TGTGCCAGCAGCAAAGAGGCACCCGCTGACTTCCACGAGCAGTACTTC. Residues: CASSKEAPADFHEQYF.

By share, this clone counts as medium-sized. The CDR3: CASSFANEQYF. The DNA for the CDR3 is TGTGCCAGCAGCTTTGCGAACGAGCAGTACTTC. The chain carries TRBV11-2 and TRBJ2-7; no clear D gene. The CDR3 has 11 amino acids. The germline CDR1 and CDR2 sequences are SGHAT and FQNNGV. V was pared by 3 bases and J by 5 bases, with 5 bases between.